These 30 T cell receptor beta chains were sequenced from one sample in a study of response to subunit inactivated influenza vaccine. TCRdb re-analysed the RT-PCR reads in MiXCR, keeping a single row per CDR3 protein. The sample carries roughly 670,000 distinct CDR3 sequences, roughly 15% recorded once. Sequences were derived from PBMCs from blood, sampled around two weeks before vaccination. These receptors were obtained from a man aged 45-65 years who received an inactivated influenza vaccine.

This chain connects TRBV5-6 to TRBJ2-1; tentatively, D is TRBD2 (5 bases). Germline loops: CDR1 SGHDT, CDR2 YYEEEE. With 2 bases removed from V and 4 bases from J, the gap between germline ends came to 13 bases. This CDR3 is 15 amino acids long. The CDR3 nucleotides read TGTGCCAGCAGCTTTTATACGGGGTTTTACAATGAGCAGTTCTTC. It codes for CASSFYTGFYNEQFF.

This chain connects TRBV6-1 to TRBJ2-7, with 9 bases that match TRBD1. The V gene's germline CDR1 is MNHNS and CDR2 SASEGT. Trimming took 5 bases from V and 3 from J; bases not matched to a gene: 11. The CDR3 runs to 16 residues. The CDR3 is CASSPLLGQGNYEQYF. The CDR3 DNA reads TGTGCCAGCAGTCCGCTTTTGGGACAGGGAAACTACGAGCAGTACTTC.

A remark on this clonotype: A much more abundant neighbour one base away suggests this may be a read error. The gene calls are TRBV20-1 and TRBJ2-1; weak D call: TRBD2 (6 bases). V lost 3 bases and J 8 bases, leaving 14 bases between the germline ends. This CDR3 is 13 amino acids long. Germline V gene lookup returns CDR1 DFQATT and CDR2 SNEGSKA (reference sequence). DNA of the CDR3: TGCAGTGCTAGGGGACTCAGGACATATGAGCAGTTCTTC. This sequence encodes CSARGLRTYEQFF.

This clonotype was detected only a few times. This rearrangement joins TRBV15 to TRBJ2-1, with D perhaps TRBD1 (6 bases). The germline V gene encodes CDR1 LNHNV and CDR2 YYDKDF (reference sequence). This CDR3 contains 12 residues. The V and J ends lost 11 bases and 3 bases respectively, with 11 bases between them. CDR3 coding DNA: TGTGCCCTGGGGGCCCACTACAATGAGCAGTTCTTC. Its translation: CALGAHYNEQFF.

There are a few counts of this clonotype. This rearrangement joins TRBV7-2 to TRBJ2-3; TRBD2 matches at 8 bases. There are 15 residues in the CDR3. Germline V gene sequence: CDR1 SGHTA, CDR2 FQGNSA. With V trimmed by 1 base and J by 5 bases, 5 bases remained unmatched. The chain's CDR3 is CASSLVGGAKDTQYF. The CDR3 coding sequence is TGTGCCAGCAGCTTAGTCGGGGGGGCTAAAGATACGCAGTATTTT.

This clonotype was seen ten or more times. CDR3: CASSLGPAGETQYF. The CDR3 nucleotides read TGCGCCAGCAGCTTGGGCCCCGCCGGAGAGACCCAGTACTTC. The V call is TRBV5-1, the J call TRBJ2-5; D not resolved. The CDR3 has 14 residues. Trimming took off 0 bases at V and 4 bases at J, with 10 bases between the two ends. From germline, CDR1 is SGHRS and CDR2 YFSETQ.

This clonotype was counted between two and nine times. The chain uses TRBV15 and TRBJ2-7; unclear D gene. The CDR3 covers 15 residues. CDR1 is LNHNV, CDR2 YYDKDF, per germline (reference sequence). The V end lost 0 bases, the J end lost 1 base, and 10 bases lay between the germline ends. This chain's CDR3 is CATSRESGVSYEQYF. In nucleotides, the CDR3 is TGTGCCACCAGCAGAGAGTCCGGAGTATCCTACGAGCAGTACTTC.

This clonotype was counted between two and nine times. The J gene is TRBJ2-5, the V gene TRBV5-1, with D perhaps TRBD2 (5 bases). Germline CDR1 and CDR2: SGHRS and YFSETQ. This CDR3 spans 13 amino acids. Trimming took 1 base from V and 4 from J, leaving 8 bases between them. For the CDR3, the DNA is TGCGCCAGCAGCTTGTATGAGGGAGAGACCCAGTACTTC. Residues: CASSLYEGETQYF.

This clonotype appeared many times. This sequence joins TRBV20-1 and TRBJ2-1; 9 nucleotides line up with TRBD2. V trimming: 2 bases; J trimming: 7 bases; junction bases outside the gene matches: 12. CDR1 is DFQATT, CDR2 SNEGSKA, per germline (reference sequence). The CDR3 length is 16 residues. The CDR3 reads CSARLAGNKSVNEQFF. The CDR3 nucleotides are TGCAGTGCTAGACTAGCGGGAAACAAGAGTGTAAATGAGCAGTTCTTC.

V gene TRBV3-1 combines with J gene TRBJ2-3; D is undetermined. V lost 2 bases and J lost 4, with 4 bases in between. This CDR3 spans 12 amino acids. Per germline, CDR1 LGHDT and CDR2 YNNKEL (reference sequence). This chain's CDR3 is CASSQISDTQYF. The CDR3 nucleotides are TGTGCCAGCAGCCAAATCTCAGATACGCAGTATTTT.

This clonotype was observed once. The chain joins TRBV20-1 to TRBJ2-1, with TRBD1 matching 8 bases. The CDR3 runs 15 residues. With V trimmed by 3 bases and J by 6 bases, 10 bases remained unmatched. Germline assignment: CDR1 DFQATT and CDR2 SNEGSKA (reference sequence). The CDR3 loop reads CSASPDREPLNEQFF. CDR3 coding DNA: TGCAGTGCTAGCCCGGACAGGGAGCCCCTCAATGAGCAGTTCTTC.

This clonotype was observed a handful of times. The genes are TRBV5-1 and TRBJ2-5; a weak D match, TRBD1 (6 bases). The V gene's germline CDR1 is SGHRS and CDR2 YFSETQ. V lost 0 bases, J lost 1 base, and 13 bases lay in between. The CDR3 sequence is 16 residues long. This chain's CDR3 is CASSLGADRTQETQYF. CDR3 bases: TGCGCCAGCAGCTTGGGTGCGGACAGAACCCAAGAGACCCAGTACTTC.

This clonotype was picked up a small number of times. The J gene is TRBJ1-5, the V gene TRBV12-3 or TRBV12-4; tentatively, D is TRBD1 (6 bases). CDR3 length: 16 residues. V was shortened by 8 bases and J by 4 bases, with 21 bases between the two germline ends. The chain's CDR3 is CASSQGGSGLNQPQHF. DNA for the CDR3: TGTGCCAGCTCTCAAGGGGGGAGTGGATTGAATCAGCCCCAGCATTTT.

Ten or more counts support this clonotype. This sequence joins TRBV20-1 and TRBJ1-4; unclear D gene. Germline V CDR1 and CDR2: DFQATT, SNEGSKA (reference sequence). With 4 bases removed from V and 9 bases from J, the gap between germline ends came to 15 bases. The CDR3 loop spans 13 amino acids. CDR3 bases: TGCAGTGCTATCGCCCTCGGGGAAAAAAAACTGTTTTTT. This encodes CSAIALGEKKLFF.

This clonotype was counted a few times. In nucleotides, the CDR3 is TGTGCCAGCAGCCTCGAACCGGGACACAACACCGGGGAGCTGTTTTTT. Its protein product is CASSLEPGHNTGELFF. The V call is TRBV14, the J call TRBJ2-2; D is possibly TRBD1 (6 bases). V dropped 4 bases and J dropped 2 bases, with 14 bases sitting between them. CDR1 is SGHDN and CDR2 is FVKESK in the germline V gene. The CDR3 consists of 16 residues.

This clonotype was seen a handful of times. The V and J genes are TRBV3-1 and TRBJ2-3; tentatively, D is TRBD1 (6 bases). V lost 2 bases to trimming and J lost 4 bases, with 13 bases between them. Germline V gives CDR1 LGHDT, CDR2 YNNKEL (reference sequence). This CDR3 is built from 15 residues. The CDR3 DNA reads as TGTGCCAGCAGCCAAACAAGGGGGATGGCAGATACGCAGTATTTT. Its protein product is CASSQTRGMADTQYF.

A few counts support this clonotype. The V and J genes are TRBV19 and TRBJ2-3; 7 bases fit TRBD2. The CDR3 extends over 14 amino acids. V dropped 7 bases and J dropped 7; count of bases not matched to a gene: 11. Per the germline V gene, CDR1 is LNHDA and CDR2 is SQIVND (reference sequence). This CDR3 is CASNPGTTAYTQYF. CDR3 nucleotides: TGTGCCAGTAACCCCGGGACTACGGCCTATACGCAGTATTTT. Full variable domain (rest looked up from reference TRBV19 and TRBJ2-3): DGGITQSPKYLFRKEGQNVTLSCEQNLNHDAMYWYRQDPGQGLRLIYYSQIVNDFQKGDIAEGYSVSREKKESFPLTVTSAQKNPTAFYLCASNPGTTAYTQYFGPGTRLTVL.

The table lists this clonotype with a few counts. The rearrangement uses TRBV10-3 and TRBJ2-1; D uncertain. The CDR3 runs 13 residues. Trimming cost V 4 bases and J 6 bases, with 10 bases left between them. Per the germline V gene, CDR1 is ENHRY and CDR2 is SYGVKD. CDR3 in amino acids: CAISVPGSNEQFF. The CDR3 bases are TGTGCCATCAGTGTCCCGGGTAGCAATGAGCAGTTCTTC.

This clonotype came up a few times. The chain uses TRBV6-5 and TRBJ2-3; 7 nucleotides agree with TRBD2. The CDR3 is made up of 14 amino acids. The J segment lost 5 bases and the V segment lost 2 bases, leaving 4 bases of the junction unmatched. Germline V gene lookup returns CDR1 MNHEY and CDR2 SVGAGI. CDR3 DNA sequence: TGTGCCAGCAGTTACGGGAGGGTCGAAGATACGCAGTATTTT. Amino acid sequence: CASSYGRVEDTQYF.

The chain uses TRBV20-1 and TRBJ2-1; 8 bases map to TRBD2. V lost 4 bases, J lost 5 bases, and 10 bases stayed unmatched. The CDR3 sequence is 15 residues long. Germline-derived CDR1 and CDR2 are DFQATT and SNEGSKA (reference sequence). The CDR3 sequence: CSATRTERGHNEQFF. The CDR3 nucleotides are TGCAGTGCTACTCGAACCGAGCGGGGGCACAATGAGCAGTTCTTC.

This clonotype has more than one count but fewer than ten. V usage is TRBV29-1 and J usage is TRBJ2-2; D is ambiguous. Germline V lookup: CDR1 SQVTM, CDR2 ANQGSEA. The length of the CDR3 is 12 residues. Trimming removed 6 bases from V and 6 bases from J, with 11 bases in between. In DNA form, the CDR3 reads TGCAGCGTAAACCTAGGACCCGGGGAGCTGTTTTTT. Protein: CSVNLGPGELFF.

The chain links TRBV5-1 to TRBJ1-1; D call uncertain. The CDR3 consists of 13 residues. Germline-derived CDR1 and CDR2 are SGHRS and YFSETQ. With 4 bases removed from V and 3 bases from J, the gap between germline ends came to 10 bases. As DNA, the CDR3 is TGCGCCAGCAGCCCGGGTGTGGACACTGAAGCTTTCTTT. It translates to CASSPGVDTEAFF.

This chain connects TRBV9 to TRBJ2-3, with D possibly TRBD2 on 6 matching bases. Germline CDR1 and CDR2: SGDLS and YYNGEE. Trimming removed 4 bases from V and 0 bases from J, with 12 bases in between. The CDR3 contains 15 residues. The CDR3 reads CASSPSGTSTDTQYF. The CDR3 DNA follows: TGTGCCAGCAGCCCTAGTGGGACTAGCACAGATACGCAGTATTTT.

This clonotype showed up many times. The V and J genes are TRBV20-1 and TRBJ2-3; perhaps TRBD2 as D (5 bases). Germline V lookup: CDR1 DFQATT, CDR2 SNEGSKA (reference sequence). With 6 bases removed from V and 4 bases from J, the gap between germline ends came to 17 bases. The CDR3 sequence is 14 residues long. The CDR3 DNA reads TGCAGTGCCCCGACGGGGTTCAAGGCAGATACGCAGTATTTT. As protein: CSAPTGFKADTQYF.

This clonotype was detected many times. This sequence joins TRBV7-3 and TRBJ2-2, with TRBD2 matching over 8 bases. Germline-derived CDR1 and CDR2 are SGHTA and FQGTGA. The CDR3 consists of 15 residues. Trimming at V came to 7 bases and at J to 4 bases, leaving 8 bases not matched to a gene. The CDR3 spells CASTTGLAVTGELFF. CDR3 in DNA: TGTGCCAGCACCACCGGACTAGCAGTCACCGGGGAGCTGTTTTTT.

The sample holds a few counts of this clonotype. This chain uses TRBV4-2 with TRBJ2-3; D unclear. In germline, CDR1 is LGHNA, CDR2 YNFKEQ. Trimming removed 0 bases at V and 6 bases at J, with 7 bases between. The CDR3 has 13 amino acids. Written as DNA, the CDR3 is TGTGCCAGCAGCCAAGATAAACTGGATACGCAGTATTTT. It is translated as CASSQDKLDTQYF.

The table lists this clonotype with a few counts. The V gene is TRBV5-1, the J gene TRBJ2-3, with 7 positions matching TRBD2. Trimming cost V 4 bases and J 4 bases; bases outside gene matches: 9. Germline values: CDR1 SGHRS, CDR2 YFSETQ. The CDR3 runs to 15 residues. Here the CDR3 DNA reads TGCGCCAGCAGCCCCCGCGGGAGAGGGCCAGATACGCAGTATTTT. It encodes CASSPRGRGPDTQYF.

This clonotype was detected a few times. V and J are TRBV11-2 and TRBJ2-5, with 7 nucleotides matching TRBD2. Germline V gives CDR1 SGHAT, CDR2 FQNNGV. V shed 6 bases, J shed 2 bases, and the junction held 12 bases outside the gene matches. The CDR3 has 16 residues. The CDR3 protein is CASSTGLENIQETQYF. The CDR3 bases are TGTGCCAGCAGTACCGGACTAGAGAACATTCAAGAGACCCAGTACTTC.

CDR3: CASSEGTGGFGYTF. DNA for the CDR3: TGTGCCAGCAGTGAAGGGACAGGGGGCTTTGGCTACACCTTC. The chain recombines TRBV2 with TRBJ1-2; TRBD1 aligns across 11 bases. Germline V gene lookup returns CDR1 SNHLY and CDR2 FYNNEI. The CDR3 is 14 amino acids. Trimming took 1 base from V and 7 from J; bases not matched to a gene: 2.

The chain uses TRBV4-1 and TRBJ1-4; D uncertain. The CDR3 spans 16 residues. The V end lost 4 bases, the J end lost 8 bases, and 20 bases lay between the germline ends. CDR1 and CDR2 (germline): MGHRA, YSYEKL. CDR3 loop: CASSREQLRAREKLFF. Written as DNA, the CDR3 is TGCGCCAGCAGCCGAGAACAGCTCCGGGCTAGAGAAAAACTGTTTTTT.